Listed here are 25 T cell receptor beta chains from one sample, sequenced in a study of blood T cell repertoires in COVID-19. Profiled with immunoSEQ multiplex PCR; TCRdb holds only in-frame clones, not every one. The sample gives 350,000 or so clones, approximately 82% of which show up once; 3% is in the top ten. Sequencing used peripheral blood. These receptors were taken from a man aged 30 to 39 with active or convalescent COVID-19.

V usage is TRBV7-2 and J usage is TRBJ2-5; D is possibly TRBD2 (7 bases). The CDR3 extends over 15 amino acids. CDR1 is SGHTA, CDR2 FQGNSA, per germline. Trimming pared 1 base from V and 4 bases from J, leaving 13 bases between. CDR3 sequence reads: CASSLGTAGRETQYF. CDR3 coding DNA: TGTGCCAGCAGCTTAGGGACAGCGGGGCGAGAGACCCAGTACTTC.

This clone was observed a single time. The chain joins TRBV4-1 to TRBJ2-3; TRBD1 might be the D (6 bases). This CDR3 comprises 16 residues. The V end lost 0 bases, the J end lost 1 base, and 11 bases lay between the germline ends. Germline CDR1 and CDR2: MGHRA and YSYEKL. CDR3 sequence: CASSQDTGSRTDTQYF. In DNA form, the CDR3 reads TGCGCCAGCAGCCAAGATACAGGGTCGCGCACAGATACGCAGTATTTT.

CDR3 sequence: CASSQRGLRGTEAFF. Written as DNA, the CDR3 is TGTGCCAGCAGCCAAAGGGGGCTGCGAGGCACTGAAGCTTTCTTT. V is TRBV14 and J is TRBJ1-1, with 7 bases identical to TRBD1. Trimming took 2 bases from V and 4 from J; bases not matched to a gene: 7. Germline-derived CDR1 and CDR2 are SGHDN and FVKESK. The CDR3 extends over 15 amino acids.

This clone was detected once. The CDR3 sequence is CAISELAGQDEKLFF. For the CDR3, the DNA is TGTGCCATCAGTGAGTTGGCAGGCCAGGATGAAAAACTGTTTTTT. V is TRBV10-3 and J is TRBJ1-4; D not certain. CDR1 and CDR2 from the germline V gene are ENHRY and SYGVKD. The V gene lost 1 base and the J gene lost 6 bases, with 12 bases spanning the gap. This CDR3 has 15 residues.

The chain carries TRBV30 and TRBJ1-5; D may be TRBD1 (6 bases). The germline V gene encodes CDR1 GTSNPN and CDR2 SVGIG (reference sequence). The CDR3 runs to 14 residues. The ends were cut back, 2 bases at V and 4 bases at J, with 12 bases in the middle. In nucleotides, the CDR3 is TGTGCCTGGAGTTATTGGACAGCAAATCAGCCCCAGCATTTT. It translates to CAWSYWTANQPQHF.

The J gene is TRBJ1-3, the V gene TRBV28, with 9 positions matching TRBD1. The length of the CDR3 is 16 residues. With 3 bases clipped from V and 0 bases from J, the junction kept 3 bases outside the gene matches. Germline V gene data show CDR1 as MDHEN and CDR2 as SYDVKM. The CDR3 protein is CASSFPGQGSGNTIYF. The CDR3 bases are TGTGCCAGCAGTTTCCCGGGACAGGGCTCTGGAAACACCATATATTTT.

The chain carries TRBV10-3 and TRBJ2-1, with D perhaps matching TRBD2 (5 bases). The CDR3 length is 15 residues. Trimming pared 2 bases from V and 8 bases from J, leaving 16 bases between. Germline V gene sequence: CDR1 ENHRY, CDR2 SYGVKD. CDR3: CAISERAEGPHEQFF. As DNA, the CDR3 is TGTGCCATCAGTGAGCGAGCGGAAGGGCCCCATGAGCAGTTCTTC.

Worth noting for this clone: This specimen includes other DNA sequences encoding the same CDR3. The genes are TRBV12-3 or TRBV12-4 and TRBJ2-5; D remains ambiguous. Trimming took off 1 base at V and 5 bases at J, with 5 bases between the two ends. The CDR3 covers 12 residues. The CDR3 loop is CASSLGAETQYF. Here the CDR3 DNA reads TGTGCCAGCAGTTTAGGGGCGGAGACCCAGTACTTC.

The chain has TRBV14 and TRBJ2-7; possible D gene TRBD2, 5 bases. The germline gives CDR1 SGHDN, CDR2 FVKESK. V lost 1 base, J lost 2 bases, and 12 bases lay in between. The CDR3 covers 15 residues. CDR3 in amino acids: CASSQVRERTYEQYF. The CDR3 DNA reads TGTGCCAGCAGCCAAGTACGGGAACGGACCTACGAGCAGTACTTC.

The rearrangement links TRBV5-5 to TRBJ1-4; D not resolved. This CDR3 contains 14 residues. Trimming removed 4 bases at V and 3 bases at J, with 10 bases between. Germline assignment: CDR1 SGHKS and CDR2 YYEKEE (reference sequence). CDR3 residues: CASSPIGANEKLFF. The DNA for the CDR3 is TGTGCCAGCAGCCCTATCGGGGCTAATGAAAAACTGTTTTTT. The variable domain in full, with the rest retrieved from reference TRBV5-5 and TRBJ1-4, is DAGVTQSPTHLIKTRGQQVTLRCSPISGHKSVSWYQQVLGQGPQFIFQYYEKEERGRGNFPDRFSARQFPNYSSELNVNALLLGDSALYLCASSPIGANEKLFFGSGTQLSVL.

This rearrangement joins TRBV6-2 or TRBV6-3 to TRBJ2-3, with D tentatively TRBD2 (5 bases). V lost 2 bases, J lost 4 bases, and 13 bases lay in between. Germline V lookup: CDR1 MNHEY, CDR2 SVGEGT. This CDR3 spans 15 amino acids. The CDR3 DNA reads as TGTGCCAGCAGTTACGTGGGAGTTCCTCCAGATACGCAGTATTTT. Translation: CASSYVGVPPDTQYF.

The J gene is TRBJ2-7, the V gene TRBV5-1; 9 nucleotides agree with TRBD1. This CDR3 has 16 amino acids. CDR1 is SGHRS, CDR2 YFSETQ, per germline. With V trimmed by 1 base and J by 5 bases, 10 bases remained unmatched. The CDR3 nucleotides read TGCGCCAGCAGCTTGAGGGGGTCGGGACAGGGACACGAGCAGTACTTC. Encoded protein: CASSLRGSGQGHEQYF.

The chain couples TRBV7-3 to TRBJ2-2; D may be TRBD2 (6 bases). This CDR3 has 16 amino acids. Germline CDR1 is SGHTA and CDR2 is FQGTGA. Trimming removed 0 bases at V and 6 bases at J, with 14 bases between. The CDR3 nucleotides read TGTGCCAGCAGCTTAACGTATATTAGCGGACCCGGGGAGCTGTTTTTT. It is translated as CASSLTYISGPGELFF.

CDR3 in amino acids: CASSTTLAGDNEQYF. The CDR3 nucleotides read TGTGCCAGCAGTACCACTCTAGCGGGAGATAACGAGCAGTACTTC. The chain has TRBV6-5 and TRBJ2-7; TRBD2 matches at 10 bases. Per the germline V gene, CDR1 is MNHEY and CDR2 is SVGAGI. The CDR3 contains 15 residues. V shed 5 bases, J shed 5 bases, and the junction held 9 bases outside the gene matches.

V usage is TRBV5-3 and J usage is TRBJ2-1, with 12 bases identical to TRBD2. TRBV5-3 is marked as an open reading frame, function uncertain. This CDR3 is 18 amino acids long. V was clipped by 5 bases and J by 4 bases; unmatched bases: 13. CDR3 protein: CARSPQVASGGEYNEQFF. In DNA, the CDR3 is TGTGCCAGAAGTCCGCAAGTGGCTAGCGGGGGGGAATACAATGAGCAGTTCTTC.

The chain couples TRBV6-2 or TRBV6-3 to TRBJ2-1, with 13 bases identical to TRBD2. From germline, CDR1 is MNHEY and CDR2 SVGEGT. After removal of 5 bases from V and 7 bases from J, the junction contained 5 bases not matched to a gene. The CDR3 extends over 15 amino acids. CDR3 in amino acids: CASSTGLAGPNEQFF. The CDR3 region has the DNA TGTGCCAGCAGTACGGGACTAGCGGGGCCTAATGAGCAGTTCTTC.

This chain uses TRBV28 with TRBJ1-1; no reliable D call. V lost 3 bases, J lost 1 base, and 18 bases lay in between. This CDR3 spans 17 amino acids. The germline V gene has CDR1 MDHEN and CDR2 SYDVKM. CDR3 sequence: CASSLARLRNWNTEAFF. The DNA for the CDR3 is TGTGCCAGCAGTTTGGCCAGGCTCCGGAACTGGAACACTGAAGCTTTCTTT. Based on the CDR3 plus reference TRBV28 and TRBJ1-1, the full variable domain is DVKVTQSSRYLVKRTGEKVFLECVQDMDHENMFWYRQDPGLGLRLIYFSYDVKMKEKGDIPEGYSVSREKKERFSLILESASTNQTSMYLCASSLARLRNWNTEAFFGQGTRLTVV.

The V gene is TRBV27, the J gene TRBJ2-2, with 9 positions matching TRBD1. Unmatched junction bases numbered 4, after V lost 7 bases and J lost 1 base. The CDR3 length is 15 residues. Germline V CDR1 and CDR2: MNHEY, SMNVEV (reference sequence). The CDR3 sequence is CASTRDRVNTGELFF. The CDR3 bases are TGTGCCAGCACCCGGGACAGGGTGAACACCGGGGAGCTGTTTTTT.

CDR3 coding DNA: TGCGCCAGCAGAGGACAGGAAAGTGGGACAGATACGCAGTATTTT. Its translation: CASRGQESGTDTQYF. J is TRBJ2-3 and V is TRBV10-1; TRBD1 matches 7 bases. V lost 6 bases, J lost 3 bases, and 9 bases stayed unmatched. Germline assignment: CDR1 WNHNN and CDR2 SYGVQD (reference sequence). CDR3 length: 15 residues.

This clone appeared a few times. The chain recombines TRBV4-2 with TRBJ2-1; 9 bases align to TRBD2. The CDR3 covers 16 residues. Germline CDR1 is LGHNA and CDR2 is YNFKEQ. V shed 1 base, J shed 7 bases, and the junction held 8 bases outside the gene matches. CDR3 residues: CASSQVPGGGANEQFF. CDR3 sequence (DNA): TGTGCCAGCAGCCAAGTCCCCGGCGGGGGGGCAAATGAGCAGTTCTTC.

The chain employs TRBV2 and TRBJ2-1, with TRBD2 matching over 12 bases. Germline V lookup: CDR1 SNHLY, CDR2 FYNNEI. This CDR3 has 16 amino acids. V dropped 7 bases and J dropped 12; count of bases not matched to a gene: 16. The CDR3 sequence: CASIPELAGGTSGQFF. CDR3 coding DNA: TGTGCCAGCATCCCAGAGCTAGCGGGGGGGACCTCGGGGCAGTTCTTC.

V is TRBV6-2 or TRBV6-3 and J is TRBJ2-7; 8 nucleotides match TRBD2. Germline-derived CDR1 and CDR2 are MNHEY and SVGEGT. The CDR3 totals 15 residues. The J segment lost 3 bases and the V segment lost 5 bases, leaving 9 bases of the junction unmatched. The CDR3 region is CASSLTGGYLYEQYF. The CDR3 DNA reads TGTGCCAGCAGTCTAACGGGGGGGTACCTCTACGAGCAGTACTTC.

This chain connects TRBV6-2 or TRBV6-3 to TRBJ2-4; 9 nucleotides line up with TRBD1. Germline trimming cut 0 bases from V and 9 bases from J; bases unmatched to any gene: 6. Germline V gives CDR1 MNHEY, CDR2 SVGEGT. This CDR3 is 15 amino acids long. The DNA of the CDR3 is TGTGCCAGCAGTTACTCCTGGGGACAGGGAAGCATTCAGTACTTC. Translated, it gives CASSYSWGQGSIQYF.

The chain combines TRBV5-6 with TRBJ2-7; D is unclear. The germline V gene has CDR1 SGHDT and CDR2 YYEEEE. Trimming removed 2 bases at V and 5 bases at J, with 5 bases between. This CDR3 region has 11 residues. CDR3 DNA: TGTGCCAGCAGCTTAACGGACGAGCAGTACTTC. Protein product: CASSLTDEQYF.

This clone was observed a single time. The gene calls are TRBV28 and TRBJ2-5; 12 nucleotides match TRBD2. The CDR3 totals 15 residues. Looked up from germline, CDR1 is MDHEN and CDR2 is SYDVKM. Trimming cost V 4 bases and J 3 bases; bases outside gene matches: 3. The CDR3 DNA sequence: TGTGCCAGCAGTTATTCTAGCGGGGGGGAAGAGACCCAGTACTTC. Translation: CASSYSSGGEETQYF.